This T cell receptor beta chain was retrieved from a study of cytomegalovirus exposure and HLA in healthy donors. TCRdb keeps only in-frame clones here, not all; method: immunoSEQ multiplex PCR. The sample shows about 74,000 clones, 94% of them seen only once. J gave up 7 bases and V 0 bases, and 15 bases lay outside the gene matches. The CDR3 has 18 residues. Germline V gives CDR1 LGHNA, CDR2 YSLEER. Sequencing input: PBMCs. This rearrangement joins TRBV4-3 to TRBJ1-5, with 7 bases identical to TRBD1. The clonotype comes from a woman aged 18-35 years in good health and CMV-seropositive. CDR3 nucleotides: TGCGCCAGCAGCCAAGACCTTCCAGGGACAGAAGCGAACCAGCCCCAGCATTTT. This gives the protein CASSQDLPGTEANQPQHF.